Listed below are T cell receptor beta chains from one sample, sequenced in a study of blood T cell repertoires in COVID-19. The assay was immunoSEQ multiplex PCR, and TCRdb's table has in-frame clones only and misses some. The table records 200,000 or so clones, less than 90% of them present only once. Specimen: peripheral blood. These receptors all come from a man aged 65 to 85 with active or convalescent COVID-19. The CDR3 runs from the conserved cysteine through the conserved F or W. The D gene is left open where the match is weak. A clone size is listed for some rows: how often the clone was seen (once, few, many), or a class if it is expanded.

V gene	J gene	D gene	clone size	CDR3 DNA	CDR3 protein
TRBV5-4	TRBJ1-1	TRBD1	NA	TGTGCCAGCAGCTTGGGGGACAGTCGGAGGAAAGCTTTCTTT	CASSLGDSRRKAFF
TRBV23-1	TRBJ1-1	TRBD1	NA	TGCGCCAGCGCGCAGGGGGCCTTCCACACTGAAGCTTTCTTT	CASAQGAFHTEAFF
TRBV2	TRBJ2-1	TRBD1	few	TGTGCCAGCAGGGGCGGACAGGGGATACGGGATGAGCAGTTCTTC	CASRGGQGIRDEQFF
TRBV18	TRBJ1-1	TRBD1	many	TGTGCCAGCTCTCGACGACAGGGTTCGAACACTGAAGCTTTCTTT	CASSRRQGSNTEAFF
TRBV5-8	TRBJ2-4	TRBD2	NA	TGTGCCAGCAGCGCGGGGGTTCTAGCCAAAAACATTCAGTACTTC	CASSAGVLAKNIQYF
TRBV28	TRBJ1-3	NA	NA	TGTGCCAGCAGTTTGTCGGGACTGCTCTCTGGAAACACCATATATTTT	CASSLSGLLSGNTIYF
TRBV28	TRBJ1-1	TRBD1	NA	TGTGCCAGCAGTTTATTGTCAGGGGGCCTGAGTACTGAAGCTTTCTTT	CASSLLSGGLSTEAFF
TRBV6-2/TRBV6-3	TRBJ1-1	TRBD1	NA	TGTGCCAGCAGTTACTCACCACAGGGGGATTTCACTGAAGCTTTCTTT	CASSYSPQGDFTEAFF
TRBV11-3	TRBJ2-1	NA	NA	TGTGCCAGCAGCGGGGCTTCAGGTTCCCAGGGTAGTATTGAGCAGTTCTTC	CASSGASGSQGSIEQFF
TRBV2	TRBJ1-1	NA	NA	TGTGCCAGCACTGAGTGGAGCTCGAACACTGAAGCTTTCTTT	CASTEWSSNTEAFF
TRBV18	TRBJ2-7	NA	NA	TGTGCCAGCTCACCAGAGACTCTGTCGAACTACGAGCAGTACTTC	CASSPETLSNYEQYF
TRBV29-1	TRBJ2-5	NA	NA	TGCAGCGTTGGGTGGCAGGGGCTAGAGACCCAGTACTTC	CSVGWQGLETQYF
TRBV27	TRBJ2-3	TRBD2	NA	TGTGCCAACGCCCTGGGACTAGATCCCAGCACAGATACGCAGTATTTT	CANALGLDPSTDTQYF
TRBV5-4	TRBJ2-3	NA	NA	TGTGCCAGCAGCTTAGGTAGCGGCACAGATACGCAGTATTTT	CASSLGSGTDTQYF
TRBV18	TRBJ1-2	TRBD1	NA	TGTGCCAGCTCAAGCCCCCTGGCCAGGGGGAAAATCTATGGCTACACCTTC	CASSSPLARGKIYGYTF
TRBV30	TRBJ2-7	TRBD1	NA	TGTGCCTCAGACAGGACAGGAACGTCCGAGCAGTACTTC	CASDRTGTSEQYF